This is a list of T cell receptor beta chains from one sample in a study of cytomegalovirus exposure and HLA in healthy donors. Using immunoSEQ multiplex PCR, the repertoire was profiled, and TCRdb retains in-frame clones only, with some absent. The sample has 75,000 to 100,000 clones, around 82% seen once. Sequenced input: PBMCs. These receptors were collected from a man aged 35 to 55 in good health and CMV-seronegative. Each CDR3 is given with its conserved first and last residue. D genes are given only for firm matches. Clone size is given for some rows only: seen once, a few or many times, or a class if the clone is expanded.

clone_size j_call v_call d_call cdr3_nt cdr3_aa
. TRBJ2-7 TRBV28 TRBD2 TGTGCCAGCAGCCCCGCTCCTGGGACTAGCGGGGGTAAGGAGCAGTACTTC CASSPAPGTSGGKEQYF
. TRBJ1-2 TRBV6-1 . TGTGCCAGCAGTGAAGCGCGCGCCAGGACTAACTATGGCTACACCTTC CASSEARARTNYGYTF
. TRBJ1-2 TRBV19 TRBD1 TGTGCCAGTAGTACCCAGGGGGCTCGTGGCTACACCTTC CASSTQGARGYTF
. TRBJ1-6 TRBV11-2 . TGTGCCAGCAGCCGCCGGGGGTTTAATTCACCCCTCCACTTT CASSRRGFNSPLHF
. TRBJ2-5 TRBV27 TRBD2 TGTGCCAGCAGTTTACGAGGGACTAGCGGAGAGACCCAGTACTTC CASSLRGTSGETQYF
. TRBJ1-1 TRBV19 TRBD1 TGTGCCAGTAGTCCCGGGACAGCCCCCTTGAACACTGAAGCTTTCTTT CASSPGTAPLNTEAFF
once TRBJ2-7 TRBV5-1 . TGCGCCAGCAGCTTGGCAGGGGATACCTACGAGCAGTACTTC CASSLAGDTYEQYF
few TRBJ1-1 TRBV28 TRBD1 TGTGCCAGCAGTTTGGGACAGAAGAACACTGAAGCTTTCTTT CASSLGQKNTEAFF
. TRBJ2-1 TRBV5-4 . TGTGCCAGCAGCTTGTCCGGTGAGCAGTTCTTC CASSLSGEQFF
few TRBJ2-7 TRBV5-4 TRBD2 TGTGCCAGCAGCTTGGAGGGACTAGCGGGGGAGTTGGACTACGAGCAGTACTTC CASSLEGLAGELDYEQYF
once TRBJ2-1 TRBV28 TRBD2 TGTGCCAGCAGTCCCCAAAAGCGGGGGGGTAATGAGCAGTTCTTC CASSPQKRGGNEQFF
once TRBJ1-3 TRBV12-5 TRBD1 TGTGCTAGTGCTACAGGGGGTTCCCCTGGAAACACCATATATTTT CASATGGSPGNTIYF
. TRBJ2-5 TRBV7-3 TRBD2 TGTGCCAGCAGCCCCGAAGCGGGGAGCCAAGAGACCCAGTACTTC CASSPEAGSQETQYF
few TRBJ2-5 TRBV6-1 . TGTGCCAGCAGTGAGATGGGAGGGGGGCAAGAGACCCAGTACTTC CASSEMGGGQETQYF
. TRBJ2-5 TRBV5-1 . TGCGCCAGCAGCCCAAACCGACAGGACTCGGGGACCCAGTACTTC CASSPNRQDSGTQYF
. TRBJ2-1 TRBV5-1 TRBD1 TGCGCCAGCAGTCCGGGACAGGTTTACAATGAGCAGTTCTTC CASSPGQVYNEQFF
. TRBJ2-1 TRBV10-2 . TGCGCCAGCAGTGACGGTGGGGAGTTAAGTGAGCAGTTCTTC CASSDGGELSEQFF
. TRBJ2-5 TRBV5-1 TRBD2 TGCGCCAGCAGCTCCGGGACTAGCGGGAGGAAGGCGACCCAGTACTTC CASSSGTSGRKATQYF
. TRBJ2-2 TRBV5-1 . TGCGCCAGCAGCGAAGTAGGAGTCGGGGGGCTGTTTTTT CASSEVGVGGLFF
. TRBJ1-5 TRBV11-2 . TGTGCCAGCAGCTTAGACAGGGGAGGCAATCAGCCCCAGCATTTT CASSLDRGGNQPQHF
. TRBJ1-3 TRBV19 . TGTGCCAGTAGTAGTGAGGGATCGTCCCGGAACACCATATATTTT CASSSEGSSRNTIYF
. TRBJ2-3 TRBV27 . TGTGCCAGCTCGAAGGTAGCAGGGCGTACAGATACGCAGTATTTT CASSKVAGRTDTQYF
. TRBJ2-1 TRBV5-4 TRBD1 TGTGCCAGCAGAAACAGGGGCGCGGGCAATGAGCAGTTCTTC CASRNRGAGNEQFF
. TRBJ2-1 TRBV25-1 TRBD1 TGTGCCAGTCAGGCCCCGAGACAGGGTAAGCAGTTCTTC CASQAPRQGKQFF
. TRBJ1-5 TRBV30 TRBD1 TGTGCCTGGAACCCCGGGACAGGAAATCAGCCCCAGCATTTT CAWNPGTGNQPQHF
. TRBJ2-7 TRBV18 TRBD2 TGTGCCAGCTCACCCTTAGCGGGAGGAGAAATCTACGAGCAGTACTTC CASSPLAGGEIYEQYF
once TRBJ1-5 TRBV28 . TGTGCCACCAATTCTCGCAGGCTTGTTCAGCCCCAGCATTTT CATNSRRLVQPQHF
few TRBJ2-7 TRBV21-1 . TGTGCCAGCAGCAAAGCCGGTGGGCGCGGAGGCCGTAACGAGCAGTACTTC CASSKAGGRGGRNEQYF
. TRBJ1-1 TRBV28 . TGTGCCAGCAGTTTTGTGATGAAGCCTGAAGCTTTCTTT CASSFVMKPEAFF
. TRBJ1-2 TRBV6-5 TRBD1 TGTGCCTCGGGACAGCCCTCCTCCTATGGCTACACCTTC CASGQPSSYGYTF
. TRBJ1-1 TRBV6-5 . TGTGCCAGCAACCCCCGCCCCCGCGACACTGAAGCTTTCTTT CASNPRPRDTEAFF
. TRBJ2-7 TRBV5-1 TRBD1 TGCGCCAGCAGCTGGACAGGGGAGGCTTACGAGCAGTACTTC CASSWTGEAYEQYF
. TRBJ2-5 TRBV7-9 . TGTGCCAGCAGCCCGGGGTCCGGAGAGACCCAGTACTTC CASSPGSGETQYF
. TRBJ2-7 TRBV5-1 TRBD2 TGCGCCAGCATGCCCGGCGGGACTATCATCTCCTACGAGCAGTACTTC CASMPGGTIISYEQYF
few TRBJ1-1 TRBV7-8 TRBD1 TGTGCCAGCAGCGTCGGGACAGGGAGGAAGAGCACTGAAGCTTTCTTT CASSVGTGRKSTEAFF
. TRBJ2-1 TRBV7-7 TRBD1 TGTGCCAGCAGCCCGGACAGGGGGCTAAATGAGCAGTTCTTC CASSPDRGLNEQFF
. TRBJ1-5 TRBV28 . TGTGCCAGCAGAGGGGCCGGGGGAGGCGATCAGCCCCAGCATTTT CASRGAGGGDQPQHF
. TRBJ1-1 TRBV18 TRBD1 TGTGCCAGCTCACCGAAACAGGGGGCGGACACTGAAGCTTTCTTT CASSPKQGADTEAFF
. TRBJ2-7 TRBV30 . TGTGCCTGGAGTTCAGGGTCAATCTACGAGCAGTACTTC CAWSSGSIYEQYF
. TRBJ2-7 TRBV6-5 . TGTGCCAGCAGTTATCGGAACAGCGGCTACGAGCAGTACTTC CASSYRNSGYEQYF
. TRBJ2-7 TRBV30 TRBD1 TGTGCCTGGAGTGTAGGGGGACAGGGGGTCGAGCAGTACTTC CAWSVGGQGVEQYF
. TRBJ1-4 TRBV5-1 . TGCGCCAGCAGCTTGATGGGGGGACAACTGTTTTTT CASSLMGGQLFF
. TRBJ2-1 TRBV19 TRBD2 TGTGCCAGTAGTATAGATCCCACTAGCGGGAGAGGTGTCCGCTCCTACAATGAGCAGTTCTTC CASSIDPTSGRGVRSYNEQFF
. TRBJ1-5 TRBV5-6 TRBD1 TGTGCCAGCAGCCGTCGGACAGGGGGCGATCAGCCCCAGCATTTT CASSRRTGGDQPQHF
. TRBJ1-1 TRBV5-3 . TGTGCCAGAAGCACCTCGGTCCCGGACAGATATAGGGTTGCTTTCTTT CARSTSVPDRYRVAFF